This entry features one TCR beta chain sequence. This receptor's antigen is unknown. No quality values exist for individual bases; no much larger clone is one base distant. This entry is derived from a study of response to subunit inactivated influenza vaccine (dated by TCRdb to 2016 to 2019). Concerning the study at large: Deep quantitative profiling of the T cell receptor repertoire was used in the study to follow responses to a trivalent subunit inactivated influenza vaccine.

V has 6 bases trimmed and J has 5 bases trimmed; junction bases matching no gene number 6. Looking up the germline V gene (reference sequence) yields CDR1 MNHEY and CDR2 SMNVEV. The CDR3 runs 15 residues from the cysteine to the phenylalanine. Only the CDR3 DNA stays, 45 bases, in frame from base 1. The method behind the library was RT-PCR. Sequenced using an Illumina HiSeq 2500. Clones were called with MiXCR by TCRdb after fastp trimmed the public reads at Q25, and only in-frame beta chains were retained. A single entry per CDR3 protein holds the most common genes and DNA from its merged rows. Here the sample has approximately 700,000 distinct CDR3 sequences; approximately 15% occur a single time. The ten top clones hold less than 9% of the sample. Here is what the overall study found, with its caveats: It was suggested by the authors that each seasonal influenza vaccination may recruit only a limited number of new T cells.

The chain was built from TRBV27 and TRBJ2-1; 11 of the junction bases match TRBD2. This specimen consisted of PBMCs from blood, obtained roughly 2 weeks before vaccination. The sequence derives from a man in his fifties or sixties who received an inactivated influenza vaccine. Donor details come from another sample of the same person, matched by shared clones. The CDR3 reads CASRRPGLADNEQFF. At the DNA level, the sequence is TGTGCCAGCAGGCGACCGGGACTAGCGGACAATGAGCAGTTCTTC.